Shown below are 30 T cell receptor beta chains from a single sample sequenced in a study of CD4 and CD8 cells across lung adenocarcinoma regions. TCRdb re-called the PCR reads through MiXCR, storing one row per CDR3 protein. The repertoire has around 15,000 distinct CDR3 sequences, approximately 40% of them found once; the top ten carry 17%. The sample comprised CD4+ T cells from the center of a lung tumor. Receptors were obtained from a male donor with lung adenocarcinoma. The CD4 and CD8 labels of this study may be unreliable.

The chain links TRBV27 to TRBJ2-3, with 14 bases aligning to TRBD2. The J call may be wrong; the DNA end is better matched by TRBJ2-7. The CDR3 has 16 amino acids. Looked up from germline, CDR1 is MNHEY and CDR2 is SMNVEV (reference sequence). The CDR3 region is CASGGTSGGYPDTQYF. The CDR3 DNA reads TGTGCCAGCGGGGGGACTAGCGGGGGATACCCAGATACGCAGTACTTC.

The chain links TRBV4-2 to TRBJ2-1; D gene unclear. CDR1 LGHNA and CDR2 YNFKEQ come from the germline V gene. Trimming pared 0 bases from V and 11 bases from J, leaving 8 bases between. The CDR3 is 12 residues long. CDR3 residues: CASSQDRTQQFF. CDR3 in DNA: TGTGCCAGCAGCCAAGATCGCACTCAGCAGTTCTTC.

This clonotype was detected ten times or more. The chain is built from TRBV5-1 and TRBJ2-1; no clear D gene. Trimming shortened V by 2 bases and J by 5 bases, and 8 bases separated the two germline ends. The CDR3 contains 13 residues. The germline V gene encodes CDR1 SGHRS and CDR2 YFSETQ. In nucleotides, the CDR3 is TGCGCCAGCAGCTTAATGGCAAACAATGAGCAGTTCTTC. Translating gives CASSLMANNEQFF.

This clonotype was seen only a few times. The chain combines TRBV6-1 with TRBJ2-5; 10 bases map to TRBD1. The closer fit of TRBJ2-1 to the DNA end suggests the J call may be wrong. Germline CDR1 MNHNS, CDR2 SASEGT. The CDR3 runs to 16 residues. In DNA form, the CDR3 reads TGTGCCAGCAGTGAAGCCCAGACAGGGGGCCAAGAGACCCAGTTCTTC. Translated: CASSEAQTGGQETQFF.

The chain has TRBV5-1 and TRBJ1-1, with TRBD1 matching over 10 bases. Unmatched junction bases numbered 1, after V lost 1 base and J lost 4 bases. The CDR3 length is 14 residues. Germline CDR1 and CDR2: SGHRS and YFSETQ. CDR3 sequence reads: CASSLWTGGTEAFF. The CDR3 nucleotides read TGCGCCAGCAGCTTGTGGACAGGGGGCACTGAAGCTTTCTTT.

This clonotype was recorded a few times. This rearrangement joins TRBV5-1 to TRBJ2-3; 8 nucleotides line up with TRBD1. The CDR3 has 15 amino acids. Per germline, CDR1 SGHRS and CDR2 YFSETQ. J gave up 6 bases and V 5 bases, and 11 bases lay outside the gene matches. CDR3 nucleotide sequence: TGCGCCAGCAGAACAGGGGGGCGCAGGTGGGATACGCAGTATTTT. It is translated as CASRTGGRRWDTQYF.

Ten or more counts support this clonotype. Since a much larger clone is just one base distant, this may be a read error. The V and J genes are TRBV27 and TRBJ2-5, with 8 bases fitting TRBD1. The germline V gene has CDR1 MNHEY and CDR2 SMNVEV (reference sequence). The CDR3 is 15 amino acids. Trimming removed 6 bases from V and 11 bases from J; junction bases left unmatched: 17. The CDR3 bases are TGTGCCAGCAGGTTAACAGGGGGTTGGGACAATGAGCAGTACTTC. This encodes CASRLTGGWDNEQYF.

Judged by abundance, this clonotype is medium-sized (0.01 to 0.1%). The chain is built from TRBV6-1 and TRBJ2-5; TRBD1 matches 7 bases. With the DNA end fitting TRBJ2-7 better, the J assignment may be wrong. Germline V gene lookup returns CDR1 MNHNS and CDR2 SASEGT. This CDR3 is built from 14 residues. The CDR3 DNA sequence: TGTGCCAGCAGGTCGGGACAGTCCCTCTACGAGCAGTACTTC. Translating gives CASRSGQSLYEQYF.

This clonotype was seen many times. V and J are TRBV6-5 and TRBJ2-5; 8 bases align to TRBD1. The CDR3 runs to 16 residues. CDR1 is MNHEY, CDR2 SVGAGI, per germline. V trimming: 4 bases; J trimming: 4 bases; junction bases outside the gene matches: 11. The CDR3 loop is CASSFLGQGWGETQYF. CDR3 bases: TGTGCCAGCAGTTTCCTAGGACAGGGTTGGGGAGAGACCCAGTACTTC.

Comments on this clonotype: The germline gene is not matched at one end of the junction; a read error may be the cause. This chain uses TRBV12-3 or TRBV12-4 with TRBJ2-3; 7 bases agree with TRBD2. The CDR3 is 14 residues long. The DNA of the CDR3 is TGTGCCAGCAGGGGGGGGGGAGCCAAAGATACGCAGTACTTT. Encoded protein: CASRGGGAKDTQYF.

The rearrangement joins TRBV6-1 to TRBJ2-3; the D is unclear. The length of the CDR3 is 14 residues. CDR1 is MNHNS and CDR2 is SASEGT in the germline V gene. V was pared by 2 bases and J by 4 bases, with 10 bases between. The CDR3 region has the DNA TGTGCCAGCAGTGAATCGTCATATCCAGATACGCAGTATTTT. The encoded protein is CASSESSYPDTQYF.

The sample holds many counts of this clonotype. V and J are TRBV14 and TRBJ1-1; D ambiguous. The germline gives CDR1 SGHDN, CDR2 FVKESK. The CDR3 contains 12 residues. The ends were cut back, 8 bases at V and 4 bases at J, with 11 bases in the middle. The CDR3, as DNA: TGTGCCAGCTCCAAACGGGCCACTGAAGCTTTCTTT. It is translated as CASSKRATEAFF.

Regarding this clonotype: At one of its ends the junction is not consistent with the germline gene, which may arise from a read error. In DNA form, the CDR3 reads TGTGCCGGGGGTTACGGGGGGCCTGTCCCAGAGACCCAGTACTTT. The encoded protein is CAGGYGGPVPETQYF. The chain links TRBV6-5 to TRBJ2-3; tentatively, D is TRBD2 (7 bases). CDR3 length: 15 amino acids. Germline CDR1 MNHEY, CDR2 SVGAGI.

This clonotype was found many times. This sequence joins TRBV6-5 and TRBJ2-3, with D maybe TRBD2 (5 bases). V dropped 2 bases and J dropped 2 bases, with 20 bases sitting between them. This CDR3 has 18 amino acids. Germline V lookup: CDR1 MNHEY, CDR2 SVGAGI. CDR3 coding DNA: TGTGCCAGCAGTTACGACTACTCACGGCGCGCAAACACAGATACGCAGTATTTT. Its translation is CASSYDYSRRANTDTQYF.

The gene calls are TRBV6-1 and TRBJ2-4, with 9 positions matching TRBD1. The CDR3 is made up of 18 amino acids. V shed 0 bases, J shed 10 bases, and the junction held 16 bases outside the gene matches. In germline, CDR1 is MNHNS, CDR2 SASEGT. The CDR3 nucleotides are TGTGCCAGCAGTGAAGCGGGGACAGGGCTTTTTGGCAAAGAGATTCAGTACTTC. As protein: CASSEAGTGLFGKEIQYF.

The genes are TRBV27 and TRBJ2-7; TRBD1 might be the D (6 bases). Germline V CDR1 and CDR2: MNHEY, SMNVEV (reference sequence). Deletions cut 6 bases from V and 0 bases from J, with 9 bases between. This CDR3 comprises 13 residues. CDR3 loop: CASSRDNSYEQYF. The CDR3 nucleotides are TGTGCCAGCAGCCGGGACAACTCCTACGAGCAGTACTTC.

The chain's CDR3 is CASSAGRGGREPETQYF. The DNA for the CDR3 is TGTGCCAGCAGTGCGGGGCGCGGGGGCCGTGAGCCAGAGACCCAGTACTTC. This sequence joins TRBV27 and TRBJ2-5, with D possibly being TRBD2 (7 bases). The V and J ends lost 5 bases and 4 bases respectively, with 23 bases between them. The length of the CDR3 is 17 residues. Germline V CDR1 and CDR2: MNHEY, SMNVEV (reference sequence).

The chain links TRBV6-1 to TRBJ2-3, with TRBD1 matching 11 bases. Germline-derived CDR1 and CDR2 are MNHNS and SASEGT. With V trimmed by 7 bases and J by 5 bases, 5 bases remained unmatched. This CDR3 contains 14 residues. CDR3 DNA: TGTGCCAGCAAAAGGGGGACAGGGGGAGATACGCAGTATTTT. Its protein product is CASKRGTGGDTQYF.

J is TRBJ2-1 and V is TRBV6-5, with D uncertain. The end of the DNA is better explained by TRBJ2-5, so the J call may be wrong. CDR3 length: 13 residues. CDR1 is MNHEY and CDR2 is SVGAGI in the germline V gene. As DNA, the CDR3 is TGTGCCAGCAGTTACTCGGGCCGGGAGACCCAGTACTTC. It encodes CASSYSGRETQYF.

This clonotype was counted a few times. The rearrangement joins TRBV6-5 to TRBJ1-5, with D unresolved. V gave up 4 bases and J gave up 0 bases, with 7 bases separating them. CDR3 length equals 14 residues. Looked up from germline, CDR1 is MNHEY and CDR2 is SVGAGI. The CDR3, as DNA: TGTGCCAGCAGTTCTCTTAATAGCAATCAGCCCCAGCATTTT. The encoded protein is CASSSLNSNQPQHF.

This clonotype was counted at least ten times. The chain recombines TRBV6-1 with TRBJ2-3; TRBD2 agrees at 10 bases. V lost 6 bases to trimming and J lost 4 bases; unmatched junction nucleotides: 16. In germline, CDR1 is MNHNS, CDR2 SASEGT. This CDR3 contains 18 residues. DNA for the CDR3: TGTGCCAGCAGCGAAAGGGGAGTAGCGGGAGGTCGCCCAGATACGCAGTATTTT. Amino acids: CASSERGVAGGRPDTQYF.

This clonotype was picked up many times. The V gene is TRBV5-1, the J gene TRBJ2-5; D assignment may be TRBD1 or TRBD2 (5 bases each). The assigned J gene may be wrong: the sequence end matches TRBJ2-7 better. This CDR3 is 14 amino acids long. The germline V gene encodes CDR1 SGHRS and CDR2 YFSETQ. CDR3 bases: TGCGCCAGCAGCTCAACCGGGACGACTTACGAGCAGTACTTC. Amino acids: CASSSTGTTYEQYF.

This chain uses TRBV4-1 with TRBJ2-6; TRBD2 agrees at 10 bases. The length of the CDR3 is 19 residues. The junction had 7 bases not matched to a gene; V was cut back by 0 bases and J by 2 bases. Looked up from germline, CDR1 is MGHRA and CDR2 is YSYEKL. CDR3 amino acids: CASSQEASGRATGANVLTF. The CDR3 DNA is TGCGCCAGCAGCCAAGAAGCAAGCGGGAGGGCCACTGGGGCCAACGTCCTGACTTTC.

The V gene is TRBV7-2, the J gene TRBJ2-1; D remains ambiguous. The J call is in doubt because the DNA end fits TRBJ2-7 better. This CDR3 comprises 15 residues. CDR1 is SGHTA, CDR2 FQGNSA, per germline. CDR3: CASTMALGPYYEQYF. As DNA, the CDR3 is TGTGCCAGCACCATGGCCCTCGGGCCCTACTACGAGCAGTACTTC.

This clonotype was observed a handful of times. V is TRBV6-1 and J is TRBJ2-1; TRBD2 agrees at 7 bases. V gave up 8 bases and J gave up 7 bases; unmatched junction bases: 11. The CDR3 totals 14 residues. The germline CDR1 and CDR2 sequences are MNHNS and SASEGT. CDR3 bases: TGTGCCAGCCAGCTAACCCGGGGGGAGAATGAGCAGTTCTTC. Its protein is CASQLTRGENEQFF.

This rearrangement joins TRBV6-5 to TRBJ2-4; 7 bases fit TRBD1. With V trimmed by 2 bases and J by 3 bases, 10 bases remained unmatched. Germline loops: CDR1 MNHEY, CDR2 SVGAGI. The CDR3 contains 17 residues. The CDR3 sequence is CASSYPGQKKFKNIQYF. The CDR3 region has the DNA TGTGCCAGCAGTTACCCGGGACAGAAGAAGTTCAAAAACATTCAGTACTTC.

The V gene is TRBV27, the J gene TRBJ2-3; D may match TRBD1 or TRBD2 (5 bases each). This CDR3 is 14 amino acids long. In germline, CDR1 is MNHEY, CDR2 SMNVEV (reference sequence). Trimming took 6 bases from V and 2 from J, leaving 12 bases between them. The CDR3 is CASSGTRTTDTQYF. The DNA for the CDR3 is TGTGCCAGCAGCGGGACCCGGACCACAGATACGCAGTATTTT.

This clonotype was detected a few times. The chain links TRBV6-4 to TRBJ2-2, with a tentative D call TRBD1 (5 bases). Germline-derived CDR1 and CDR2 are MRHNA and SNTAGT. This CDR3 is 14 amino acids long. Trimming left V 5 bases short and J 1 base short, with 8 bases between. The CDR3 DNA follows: TGTGCCAGCAGTAGGCAGGGGAACACCGGGGAGCTGTTTTTT. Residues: CASSRQGNTGELFF.

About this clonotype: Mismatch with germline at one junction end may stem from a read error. For the CDR3, the DNA is TGTGCCAGCAGTCCGACCAAGGGGGAGCAGTTTTTC. This codes for CASSPTKGEQFF. The chain has TRBV6-1 and TRBJ2-1, with D possibly TRBD1 on 6 matching bases. The CDR3 length is 12 residues. Germline lookup yields CDR1 MNHNS and CDR2 SASEGT.

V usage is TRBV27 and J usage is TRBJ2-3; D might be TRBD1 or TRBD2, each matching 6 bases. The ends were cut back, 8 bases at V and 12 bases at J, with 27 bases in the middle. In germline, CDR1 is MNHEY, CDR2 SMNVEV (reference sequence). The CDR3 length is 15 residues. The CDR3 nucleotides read TGTGCCAGCGGCTCCGGGGGCCGGGACCAAGAGACCCAGTATTTT. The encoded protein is CASGSGGRDQETQYF.